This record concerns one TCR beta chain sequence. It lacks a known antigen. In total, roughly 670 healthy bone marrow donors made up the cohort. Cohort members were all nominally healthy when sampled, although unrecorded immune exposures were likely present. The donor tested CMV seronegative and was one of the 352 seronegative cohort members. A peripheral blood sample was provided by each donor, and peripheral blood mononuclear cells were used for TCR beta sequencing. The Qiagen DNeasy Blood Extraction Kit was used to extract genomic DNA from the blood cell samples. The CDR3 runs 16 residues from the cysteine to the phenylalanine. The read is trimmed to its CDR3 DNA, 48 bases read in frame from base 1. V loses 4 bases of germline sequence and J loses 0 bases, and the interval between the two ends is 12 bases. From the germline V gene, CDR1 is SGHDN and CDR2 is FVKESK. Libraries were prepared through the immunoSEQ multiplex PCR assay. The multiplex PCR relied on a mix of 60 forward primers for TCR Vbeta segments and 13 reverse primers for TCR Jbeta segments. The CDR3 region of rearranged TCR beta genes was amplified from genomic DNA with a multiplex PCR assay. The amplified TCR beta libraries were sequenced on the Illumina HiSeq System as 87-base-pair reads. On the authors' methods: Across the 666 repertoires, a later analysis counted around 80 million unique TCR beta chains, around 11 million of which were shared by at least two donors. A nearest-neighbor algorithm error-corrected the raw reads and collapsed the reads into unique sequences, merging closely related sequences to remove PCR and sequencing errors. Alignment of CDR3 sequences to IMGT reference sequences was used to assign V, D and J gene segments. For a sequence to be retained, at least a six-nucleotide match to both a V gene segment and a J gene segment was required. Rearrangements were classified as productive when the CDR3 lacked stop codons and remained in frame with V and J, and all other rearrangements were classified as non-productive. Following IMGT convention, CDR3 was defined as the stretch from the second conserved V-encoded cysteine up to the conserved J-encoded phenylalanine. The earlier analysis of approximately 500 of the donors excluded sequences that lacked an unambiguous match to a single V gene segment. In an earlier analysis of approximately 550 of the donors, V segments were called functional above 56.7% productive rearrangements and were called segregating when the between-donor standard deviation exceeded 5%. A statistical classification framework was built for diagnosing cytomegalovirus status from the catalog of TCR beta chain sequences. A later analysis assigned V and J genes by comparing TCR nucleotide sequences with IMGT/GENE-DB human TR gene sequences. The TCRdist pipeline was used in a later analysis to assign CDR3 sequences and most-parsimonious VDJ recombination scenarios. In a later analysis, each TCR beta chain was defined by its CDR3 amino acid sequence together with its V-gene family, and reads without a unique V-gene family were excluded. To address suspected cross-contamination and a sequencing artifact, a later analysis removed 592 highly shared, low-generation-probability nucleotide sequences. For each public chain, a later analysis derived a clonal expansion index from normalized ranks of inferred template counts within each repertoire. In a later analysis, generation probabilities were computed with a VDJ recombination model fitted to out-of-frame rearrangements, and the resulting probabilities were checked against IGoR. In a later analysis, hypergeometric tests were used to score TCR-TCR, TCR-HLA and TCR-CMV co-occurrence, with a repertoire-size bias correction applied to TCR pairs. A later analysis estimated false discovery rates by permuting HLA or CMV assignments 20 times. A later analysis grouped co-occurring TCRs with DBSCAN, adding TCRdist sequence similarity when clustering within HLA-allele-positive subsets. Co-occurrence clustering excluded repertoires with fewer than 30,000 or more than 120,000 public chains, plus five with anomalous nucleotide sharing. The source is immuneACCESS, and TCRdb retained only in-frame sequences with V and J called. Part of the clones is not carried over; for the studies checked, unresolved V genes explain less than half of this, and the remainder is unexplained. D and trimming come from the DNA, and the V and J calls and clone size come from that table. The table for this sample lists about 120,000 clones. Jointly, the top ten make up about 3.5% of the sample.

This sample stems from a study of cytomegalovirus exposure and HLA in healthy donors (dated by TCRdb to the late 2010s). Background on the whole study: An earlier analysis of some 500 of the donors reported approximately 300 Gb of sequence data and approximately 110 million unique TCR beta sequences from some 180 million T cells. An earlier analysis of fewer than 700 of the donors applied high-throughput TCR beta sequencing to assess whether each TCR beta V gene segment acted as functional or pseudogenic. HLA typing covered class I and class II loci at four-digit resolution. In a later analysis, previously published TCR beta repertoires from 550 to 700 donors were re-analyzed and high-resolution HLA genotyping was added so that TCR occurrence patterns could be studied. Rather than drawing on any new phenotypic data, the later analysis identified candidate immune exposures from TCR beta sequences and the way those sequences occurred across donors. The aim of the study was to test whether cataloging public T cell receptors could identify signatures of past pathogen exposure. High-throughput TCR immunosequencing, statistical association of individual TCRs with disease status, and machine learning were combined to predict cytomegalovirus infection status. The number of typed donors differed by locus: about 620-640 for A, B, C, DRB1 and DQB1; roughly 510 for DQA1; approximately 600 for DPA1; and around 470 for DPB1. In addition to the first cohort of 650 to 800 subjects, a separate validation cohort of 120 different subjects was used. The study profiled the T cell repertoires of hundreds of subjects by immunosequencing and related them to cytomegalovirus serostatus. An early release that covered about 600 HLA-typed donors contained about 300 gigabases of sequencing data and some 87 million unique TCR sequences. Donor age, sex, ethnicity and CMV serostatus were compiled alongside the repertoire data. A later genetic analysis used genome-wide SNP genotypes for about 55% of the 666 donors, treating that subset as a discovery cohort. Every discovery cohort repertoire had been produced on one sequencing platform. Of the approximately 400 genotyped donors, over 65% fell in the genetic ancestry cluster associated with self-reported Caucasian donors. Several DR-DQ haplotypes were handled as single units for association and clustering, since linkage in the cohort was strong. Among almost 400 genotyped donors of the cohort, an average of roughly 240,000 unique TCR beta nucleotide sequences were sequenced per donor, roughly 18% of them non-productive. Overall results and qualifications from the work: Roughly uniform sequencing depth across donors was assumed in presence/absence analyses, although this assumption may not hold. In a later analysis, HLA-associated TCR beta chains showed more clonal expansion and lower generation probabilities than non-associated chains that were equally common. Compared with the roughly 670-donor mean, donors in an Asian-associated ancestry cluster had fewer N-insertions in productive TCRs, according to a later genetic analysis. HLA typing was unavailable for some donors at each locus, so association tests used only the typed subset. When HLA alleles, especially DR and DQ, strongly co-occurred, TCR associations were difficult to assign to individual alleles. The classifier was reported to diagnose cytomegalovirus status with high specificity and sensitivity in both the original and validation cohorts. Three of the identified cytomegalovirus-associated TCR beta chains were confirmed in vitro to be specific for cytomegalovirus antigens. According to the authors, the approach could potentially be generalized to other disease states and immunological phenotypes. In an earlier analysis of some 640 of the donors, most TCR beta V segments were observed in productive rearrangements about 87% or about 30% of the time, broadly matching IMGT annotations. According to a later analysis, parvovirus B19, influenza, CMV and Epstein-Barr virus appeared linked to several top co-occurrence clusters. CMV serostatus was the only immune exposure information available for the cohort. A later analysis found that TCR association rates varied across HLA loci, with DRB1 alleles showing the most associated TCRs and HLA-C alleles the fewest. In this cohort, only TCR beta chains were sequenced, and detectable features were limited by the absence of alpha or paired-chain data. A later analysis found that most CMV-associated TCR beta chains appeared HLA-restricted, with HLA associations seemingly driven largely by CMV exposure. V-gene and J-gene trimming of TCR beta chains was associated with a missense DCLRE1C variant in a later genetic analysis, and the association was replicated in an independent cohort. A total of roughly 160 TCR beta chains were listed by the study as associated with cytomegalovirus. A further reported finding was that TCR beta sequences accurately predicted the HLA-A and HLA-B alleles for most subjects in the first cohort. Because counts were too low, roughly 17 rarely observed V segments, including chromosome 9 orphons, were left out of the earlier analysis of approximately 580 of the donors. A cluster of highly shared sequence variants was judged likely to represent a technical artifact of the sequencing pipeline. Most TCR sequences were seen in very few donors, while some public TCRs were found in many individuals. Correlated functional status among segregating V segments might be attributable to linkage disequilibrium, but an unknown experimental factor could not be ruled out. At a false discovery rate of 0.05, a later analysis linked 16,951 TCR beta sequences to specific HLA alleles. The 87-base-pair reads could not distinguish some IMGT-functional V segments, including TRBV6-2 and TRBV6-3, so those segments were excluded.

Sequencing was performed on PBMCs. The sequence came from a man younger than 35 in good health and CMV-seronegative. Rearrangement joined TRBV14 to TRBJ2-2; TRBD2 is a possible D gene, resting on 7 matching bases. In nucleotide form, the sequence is TGTGCCAGCAGCCCGCGGGGGACAACGAACACCGGGGAGCTGTTTTTT. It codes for CASSPRGTTNTGELFF.